The 19 T cell receptor beta chains reported below all come from one sample, sequenced in a study of blood T cell repertoires in COVID-19. Assay: immunoSEQ multiplex PCR; the TCRdb copy retains only in-frame clones and omits some. Among 98,000 or so clones listed, less than 90% were seen once. The sequenced sample consisted of peripheral blood. These receptors originate from a human donor in a cohort sampled during active COVID-19.

This chain uses TRBV6-5 with TRBJ2-7, with a possible D match to TRBD1 (5 bases). In germline, CDR1 is MNHEY, CDR2 SVGAGI. The CDR3 consists of 13 residues. V was clipped by 4 bases and J by 1 base, with 8 bases between them. The CDR3: CASSSAGSYEQYF. The CDR3 bases are TGTGCCAGCAGTTCAGCAGGGTCCTACGAGCAGTACTTC.

V and J are TRBV7-9 and TRBJ2-3; D possibly corresponds to TRBD1 (5 bases). CDR1 SEHNR and CDR2 FQNEAQ come from the germline V gene (reference sequence). This CDR3 is built from 17 residues. Deletions cut 0 bases from V and 0 bases from J, with 13 bases between. CDR3 nucleotides: TGTGCCAGCAGCTTAGCGGGGCCCAACCCTAGCACAGATACGCAGTATTTT. Translated, it gives CASSLAGPNPSTDTQYF.

The chain couples TRBV28 to TRBJ2-5, with a weak D call TRBD1 (6 bases). V shed 6 bases and J shed 2 bases, with 16 bases lying between them. The V gene's germline CDR1 is MDHEN and CDR2 SYDVKM. CDR3 length equals 15 residues. The CDR3 here is CASSDGQNRQETQYF. CDR3 bases: TGTGCCAGCAGCGACGGACAGAACCGTCAAGAGACCCAGTACTTC.

The rearrangement uses TRBV19 and TRBJ2-2, with a tentative D call TRBD1 (6 bases). CDR3 length: 17 amino acids. Trimming shortened V by 2 bases and J by 4 bases, and 17 bases separated the two germline ends. Germline values: CDR1 LNHDA, CDR2 SQIVND (reference sequence). The DNA for the CDR3 is TGTGCCAGTAGTATAAGGTCAGGGGTGTATGGCACCGGGGAGCTGTTTTTT. Its translation: CASSIRSGVYGTGELFF.

V gene TRBV24-1 combines with J gene TRBJ2-4; the match to TRBD1 covers 8 bases. With 2 bases clipped from V and 7 bases from J, the junction kept 6 bases outside the gene matches. The CDR3 totals 15 residues. Per germline, CDR1 KGHDR and CDR2 SFDVKD. CDR3 nucleotides: TGTGCCACCAGTGATTCGCAGGGGGCGCGGAACATTCAGTACTTC. Residues: CATSDSQGARNIQYF.

V usage is TRBV28 and J usage is TRBJ1-2; perhaps TRBD1 as D (5 bases). The germline V and J ends were trimmed by 4 bases and 0 bases, with 9 bases remaining between them. The CDR3 is 14 amino acids. Germline CDR1 reads MDHEN; CDR2 reads SYDVKM. The CDR3 bases are TGTGCCAGCAGTTCGACAGATTCTAACTATGGCTACACCTTC. It yields the protein CASSSTDSNYGYTF.

The chain uses TRBV7-2 and TRBJ1-1, with D tentatively TRBD1 (6 bases). Germline V gives CDR1 SGHTA, CDR2 FQGNSA. The CDR3 loop spans 15 amino acids. Trimming pared 1 base from V and 1 base from J, leaving 10 bases between. The CDR3 DNA reads TGTGCCAGCAGCTTAGTCCGGACAGCGAACACTGAAGCTTTCTTT. Protein product: CASSLVRTANTEAFF. The full variable domain, its missing parts supplied by reference TRBV7-2 and TRBJ1-1, is GAGVSQSPSNKVTEKGKDVELRCDPISGHTALYWYRQSLGQGLEFLIYFQGNSAPDKSGLPSDRFSAERTGGSVSTLTIQRTQQEDSAVYLCASSLVRTANTEAFFGQGTRLTVV.

The sample holds one count of this clone. The V call is TRBV20-1, the J call TRBJ1-1; D is perhaps TRBD1 (6 bases). The CDR3 has 12 amino acids. CDR1 is DFQATT, CDR2 SNEGSKA, per germline (reference sequence). The V end lost 3 bases, the J end lost 11 bases, and 16 bases lay between the germline ends. As DNA, the CDR3 is TGCAGTGCTAGTTTAGACAGGTTGAAGGCTTTCTTT. It specifies CSASLDRLKAFF.

This chain joins TRBV15 and TRBJ1-6; 9 bases match TRBD1. V was pared by 1 base and J by 11 bases, with 9 bases of the junction left unmatched. CDR1 is LNHNV and CDR2 is YYDKDF in the germline V gene (reference sequence). This CDR3 comprises 16 residues. CDR3 coding DNA: TGTGCCACCAGCAGAGGAGGTGGGACAGGGATAACACCCCTCCACTTT. Amino acids: CATSRGGGTGITPLHF.

The gene calls are TRBV18 and TRBJ1-6; D is undetermined. V lost 1 base and J 8 bases, leaving 12 bases between the germline ends. Germline V CDR1 and CDR2: KGHSH, LQKENI. The CDR3 covers 15 residues. CDR3 region: CASSPQGELYSPLHF. The DNA of the CDR3 is TGTGCCAGCTCACCACAGGGAGAGTTATATTCACCCCTCCACTTT.

The genes are TRBV27 and TRBJ1-6; D unclear. Per germline, CDR1 MNHEY and CDR2 SMNVEV (reference sequence). This CDR3 region has 14 residues. Trimming pared 3 bases from V and 6 bases from J, leaving 9 bases between. The CDR3 nucleotides read TGTGCCAGCAGTTTGTGGAGGTCTAATTCACCCCTCCACTTT. Its protein product is CASSLWRSNSPLHF.

This chain joins TRBV9 and TRBJ2-3; D is unresolved. Germline values: CDR1 SGDLS, CDR2 YYNGEE. The CDR3 extends over 12 amino acids. Trimming removed 0 bases from V and 4 bases from J, with 3 bases in between. As DNA, the CDR3 is TGTGCCAGCAGCGTAGCCTCAGATACGCAGTATTTT. As protein: CASSVASDTQYF.

This sequence joins TRBV19 and TRBJ1-5; TRBD1 might be the D (6 bases). Deletions cut 6 bases from V and 2 bases from J, with 11 bases between. In germline, CDR1 is LNHDA, CDR2 SQIVND (reference sequence). The CDR3 loop spans 14 amino acids. The CDR3: CASRPGAGNQPQHF. CDR3 bases: TGTGCCAGTAGACCAGGGGCGGGCAATCAGCCCCAGCATTTT.

This chain connects TRBV15 to TRBJ2-7, with D unclear. V shed 2 bases and J shed 4 bases, with 15 bases lying between them. This CDR3 has 15 residues. The germline V gene has CDR1 LNHNV and CDR2 YYDKDF (reference sequence). In nucleotides, the CDR3 is TGTGCCACCAGCAGACGTCGCGGCGCTCAATACGAGCAGTACTTC. It codes for CATSRRRGAQYEQYF.

This chain joins TRBV27 and TRBJ1-3, with unresolved D. Germline-derived CDR1 and CDR2 are MNHEY and SMNVEV (reference sequence). V lost 4 bases and J 4 bases, leaving 8 bases between the germline ends. This CDR3 region has 13 residues. CDR3 amino acids: CASSSRLGNTIYF. The DNA for the CDR3 is TGTGCCAGCAGTTCTCGTCTGGGAAACACCATATATTTT.

The V gene is TRBV7-9, the J gene TRBJ1-2; 7 bases align to TRBD1. Per germline, CDR1 SEHNR and CDR2 FQNEAQ (reference sequence). The V gene end was trimmed by 8 bases and the J gene end by 2 bases; junction bases not matched to a gene: 5. The CDR3 extends over 13 amino acids. CDR3 sequence: CASGWDSNYGYTF. The CDR3 nucleotides read TGTGCCAGCGGATGGGACAGCAACTATGGCTACACCTTC.

This clone has just a few counts. The chain uses TRBV9 and TRBJ2-2; D is perhaps TRBD1 (6 bases). The CDR3 contains 14 residues. Trimming left V 2 bases short and J 7 bases short, with 12 bases between. Germline V gene data show CDR1 as SGDLS and CDR2 as YYNGEE. CDR3 DNA sequence: TGTGCCAGCAGCGTGGGACAACAAGGCGGGGAGCTGTTTTTT. As protein: CASSVGQQGGELFF.

This sequence joins TRBV3-1 (or the pseudogene TRBV3-2) and TRBJ2-3; a possible D gene is TRBD2 (6 bases). CDR3 length: 16 amino acids. Germline assignment: CDR1 LGHDT and CDR2 YNNKEL (reference sequence). Trimming pared 1 base from V and 9 bases from J, leaving 20 bases between. The CDR3 here is CASSQAGTGSAGTQYF. CDR3 sequence (DNA): TGTGCCAGCAGCCAAGCCGGGACTGGTTCGGCGGGGACGCAGTATTTT.

The chain couples TRBV13 to TRBJ2-7; 7 bases align to TRBD1. The length of the CDR3 is 16 residues. Germline CDR1 PRHDT, CDR2 FYEKMQ (reference sequence). V lost 5 bases to trimming and J lost 0 bases; unmatched junction nucleotides: 10. The CDR3 is CASSTAQGVRSYEQYF. CDR3 nucleotide sequence: TGTGCCAGCAGCACCGCGCAGGGGGTGCGCTCCTACGAGCAGTACTTC.